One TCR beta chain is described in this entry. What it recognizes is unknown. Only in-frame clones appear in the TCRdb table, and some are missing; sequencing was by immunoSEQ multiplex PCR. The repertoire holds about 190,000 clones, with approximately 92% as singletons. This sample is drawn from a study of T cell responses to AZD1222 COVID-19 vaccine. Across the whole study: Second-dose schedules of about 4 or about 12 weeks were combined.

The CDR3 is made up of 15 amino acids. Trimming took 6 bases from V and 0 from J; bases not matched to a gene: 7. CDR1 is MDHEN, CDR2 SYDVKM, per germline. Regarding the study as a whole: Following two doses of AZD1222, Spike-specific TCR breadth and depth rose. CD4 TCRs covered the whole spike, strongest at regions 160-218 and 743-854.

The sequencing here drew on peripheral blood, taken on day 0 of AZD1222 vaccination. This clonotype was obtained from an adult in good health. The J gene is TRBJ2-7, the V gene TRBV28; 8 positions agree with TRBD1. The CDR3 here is CASRVTGGFSYEQYF. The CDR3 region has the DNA TGTGCCAGCAGAGTTACAGGGGGTTTCTCCTACGAGCAGTACTTC.